This T cell receptor (beta chain) stems from a study of T cells in women clearing cervical HPV infection. Background on the study: Controls' single incident HPV16 infection cleared within 12 months without precancer. For cases, blood was sampled a median 149 days after lesion detection, interquartile range roughly 90 to 230 days.

Prevalent HPV16 infections were excluded; only incident single HPV16 infections included. Of note for this clone: The read ends 3 residues early relative to the CDR3; the germline J gene fills the gap.

The CDR3 contains 14 residues. Trimming pared 6 bases from V and 4 bases from J, leaving 16 bases between. The V gene's germline CDR1 is LNHDA and CDR2 SQIVND (reference sequence). Method: immunoSEQ multiplex PCR; TCRdb's copy keeps in-frame clones and lacks some. This table holds roughly 48,000 clones. This receptor was taken from a woman aged 18 to 75 with a cervical HPV16 infection that either progressed to CIN3+ or cleared (not recorded which). This sequence joins TRBV19 and TRBJ2-7; D is possibly TRBD2 (6 bases). The specimen was blood buffy coat. The CDR3 bases that were read are TGTGCCAGTAGCCCCGAGCCGGGGAGGTACGAG. It translates to CASSPEPGRYE. The CDR3, in full, reads CASSPEPGRYEQYF. The full variable domain, completed using reference TRBV19 and TRBJ2-7, is DGGITQSPKYLFRKEGQNVTLSCEQNLNHDAMYWYRQDPGQGLRLIYYSQIVNDFQKGDIAEGYSVSREKKESFPLTVTSAQKNPTAFYLCASSPEPGRYEQYFGPGTRLTVT.